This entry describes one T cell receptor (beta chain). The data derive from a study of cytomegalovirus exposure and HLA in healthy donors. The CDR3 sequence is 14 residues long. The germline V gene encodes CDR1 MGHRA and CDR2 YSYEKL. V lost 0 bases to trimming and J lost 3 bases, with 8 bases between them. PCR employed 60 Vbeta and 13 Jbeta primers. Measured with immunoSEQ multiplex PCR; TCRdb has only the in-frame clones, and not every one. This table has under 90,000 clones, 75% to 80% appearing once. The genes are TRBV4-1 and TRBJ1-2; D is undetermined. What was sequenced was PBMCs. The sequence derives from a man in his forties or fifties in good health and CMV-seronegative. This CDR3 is CASSQDATDYGYTF. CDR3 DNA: TGCGCCAGCAGCCAAGACGCCACAGACTATGGCTACACCTTC.